The 18 T cell receptor beta chains given below trace back to one sample, sequenced in a study of T cells in women clearing cervical HPV infection. Here immunoSEQ multiplex PCR was the method, and the copy in TCRdb shows in-frame clones only, minus some. Its table records some 20,000 clones. Sequencing was carried out using blood buffy coat. All receptors derive from a woman between 18 and 75 years old with a cervical HPV16 infection that either progressed to CIN3+ or cleared (not recorded which).

Points on this clone: The read terminates 3 residues ahead of where the CDR3 ends, so the germline J gene completes it. The V call is TRBV6-4, the J call TRBJ2-3, with D possibly TRBD1 on 6 matching bases. This CDR3 comprises 15 residues. Looked up from germline, CDR1 is MRHNA and CDR2 is SNTAGT. The chain's CDR3 is CASSEEAGAGETQYF. CDR3 bases read: TGTGCCAGCAGTGAAGAGGCAGGGGCCGGGGAGACG.

With regard to this clone: The read stops 3 residues short of the end of the CDR3; the missing end is completed from the germline J gene. The chain employs TRBV19 and TRBJ2-3, with D perhaps TRBD2 (5 bases). The length of the CDR3 is 13 residues. From germline, CDR1 is LNHDA and CDR2 SQIVND (reference sequence). The CDR3 DNA, read in part, is TGTGCCAGTAGTATCGGTAGGACCGGGGCG. Translating gives CASSIGRTGA. The whole CDR3 region reads CASSIGRTGAQYF.

A note on this clone: The read is 3 residues too short to cover the CDR3 end, so that end is filled in from the germline J gene. J is TRBJ1-2 and V is TRBV4-1; possible D gene TRBD1, 5 bases. Germline loops: CDR1 MGHRA, CDR2 YSYEKL. CDR3 length: 14 residues. The CDR3 reads CASSQVEGPGGYTF. CDR3 DNA, as far as it was read: TGCGCCAGCAGCCAAGTGGAGGGGCCTGGGGGC.

A note on this clone: The read gets to within 3 residues of the CDR3 end, and the germline J gene fills in the rest. The chain is built from TRBV19 and TRBJ1-2; tentatively, D is TRBD1 (6 bases). The germline CDR1 and CDR2 sequences are LNHDA and SQIVND (reference sequence). The CDR3 consists of 15 residues. The DNA read from the CDR3 is TGTGCCAGTAGTCTAACAGGGTCGGCCAACAATGAC. Translating it yields CASSLTGSANND. The CDR3 in its entirety is CASSLTGSANNDYTF.

Concerning this clone: The read halts 3 residues ahead of the CDR3 end, with the missing end drawn from the germline J gene. The J gene is TRBJ1-2, the V gene TRBV5-6; weak D call: TRBD1 (5 bases). CDR1 and CDR2 from the germline V gene are SGHDT and YYEEEE. Trimming shortened V by 2 bases and J by 3 bases, and 14 bases separated the two germline ends. The CDR3 spans 15 residues. The DNA read from the CDR3 is TGTGCCAGCAGCTTCCTAGGGCAGGGTGACTATGGC. Its translation is CASSFLGQGDYG. From start to end, the CDR3 is CASSFLGQGDYGYTF.

With respect to this clone: The read is 3 residues too short to cover the CDR3 end, so that end is filled in from the germline J gene. V gene TRBV4-1 combines with J gene TRBJ2-3; D remains ambiguous. With 0 bases removed from V and 3 bases from J, the gap between germline ends came to 13 bases. Germline loops: CDR1 MGHRA, CDR2 YSYEKL. CDR3 size: 16 residues. Partial CDR3 DNA: TGCGCCAGCAGCCAAGAAAGCCGGTCTGTAACAGATACG. Residues: CASSQESRSVTDT. Given in full, the CDR3 is CASSQESRSVTDTQYF.

Measured by frequency, this clone is medium-sized. The observed sequence ends 3 residues before the CDR3 terminus, with the missing tail filled in from the germline J gene. The rearrangement uses TRBV7-3 and TRBJ2-1; possibly TRBD2 for D (6 bases). Germline loops: CDR1 SGHTA, CDR2 FQGTGA. The CDR3 covers 14 residues. V lost 4 bases and J 4 bases, leaving 11 bases between the germline ends. CDR3 bases read: TGTGCCAGCAGCTCCTCCGGGGGATACAATGAG. Its translation is CASSSSGGYNE. The whole CDR3 sequence is CASSSSGGYNEQFF.

Turning to this clone: The observed sequence ends 3 residues before the CDR3 terminus, with the missing tail filled in from the germline J gene. The chain joins TRBV19 to TRBJ2-5; 8 bases agree with TRBD1. The length of the CDR3 is 14 residues. CDR1 is LNHDA and CDR2 is SQIVND in the germline V gene (reference sequence). The sequenced CDR3 bases are TGTGCCAGTAAAGCCAGGGGGCGGGGAGATACC. As protein: CASKARGRGDT. The entire CDR3 is CASKARGRGDTQYF.

A note on this clone: The CDR3 goes on 3 residues after the read ends, and that part is filled in from the germline J gene. The gene calls are TRBV7-2 and TRBJ2-1; no reliable D call. The germline gives CDR1 SGHTA, CDR2 FQGNSA. Trimming took 5 bases from V and 5 from J, leaving 13 bases between them. This CDR3 region has 14 residues. CDR3 protein: CASSPLFPNNEQFF. The sequenced part of the CDR3 DNA is TGTGCCAGCAGCCCCCTTTTTCCTAACAATGAG.

As concerns this clone: The read ends 3 residues early relative to the CDR3; the germline J gene fills the gap. The chain combines TRBV20-1 with TRBJ2-7; D is possibly TRBD1 (6 bases). Deletions cut 7 bases from V and 3 bases from J, with 13 bases between. The V gene's germline CDR1 is DFQATT and CDR2 SNEGSKA (reference sequence). The CDR3 extends over 12 amino acids. The chain's CDR3 is CSVPGHYYEQYF. CDR3 DNA (partial): TGCAGTGTTCCGGGACACTACTACGAG.

As to this clone: The read comes to an end 3 residues before the CDR3 does, leaving the germline J gene to fill in the end. The rearrangement links TRBV20-1 to TRBJ1-4; 9 bases fit TRBD1. The germline CDR1 and CDR2 sequences are DFQATT and SNEGSKA (reference sequence). This CDR3 contains 16 residues. Here the CDR3 reads CSASQGASSYNSPLFF. The part of the CDR3 DNA that was read is TGCAGTGCATCACAGGGGGCTAGCTCCTATAATTCACCA.

On this clone: Read coverage stops 3 residues before the CDR3 terminus; the germline J gene supplies the remainder. The chain recombines TRBV19 with TRBJ2-5; possibly TRBD1 for D (6 bases). Germline assignment: CDR1 LNHDA and CDR2 SQIVND (reference sequence). V lost 4 bases, J lost 4 bases, and 10 bases lay in between. The CDR3 has 13 residues. CDR3 bases read: TGTGCCAGTAGTAGGATCAGGGGAGAGACC. Residues: CASSRIRGET. The full CDR3 reads CASSRIRGETQYF. Filled out from reference TRBV19 and TRBJ2-5, the complete variable domain reads DGGITQSPKYLFRKEGQNVTLSCEQNLNHDAMYWYRQDPGQGLRLIYYSQIVNDFQKGDIAEGYSVSREKKESFPLTVTSAQKNPTAFYLCASSRIRGETQYFGPGTRLLVL.

As to this clone: The observed sequence ends 3 residues before the CDR3 terminus, with the missing tail filled in from the germline J gene. V is TRBV7-6 and J is TRBJ2-1; 12 bases are a match to TRBD2. The CDR3 contains 15 residues. Trimming at V came to 3 bases and at J to 9 bases, leaving 6 bases not matched to a gene. Germline lookup yields CDR1 SGHVS and CDR2 FNYEAQ. Partial CDR3 DNA: TGTGCCAGCAGCTTGGCTAGCGGGGGGGTCGGTGAG. Translation: CASSLASGGVGE. The full-length CDR3 reads as CASSLASGGVGEQFF.

A word on this clone: The read ends 3 residues shy of where the CDR3 ends; the end is completed using the germline J gene. The rearrangement links TRBV28 to TRBJ2-7, with unresolved D. The length of the CDR3 is 13 residues. CDR1 and CDR2 (germline): MDHEN, SYDVKM. V was clipped by 4 bases and J by 0 bases, with 7 bases between them. CDR3 sequence reads: CASSSLSSYEQYF. The sequenced part of the CDR3 DNA is TGTGCCAGCAGTTCCCTTAGCTCCTACGAG.

A remark on this clone: The read halts 3 residues ahead of the CDR3 end, with the missing end drawn from the germline J gene. The chain is built from TRBV7-7 and TRBJ1-2; a weak D match, TRBD1 (5 bases). Looked up from germline, CDR1 is SSHAT and CDR2 is FNYEAQ (reference sequence). This CDR3 contains 13 residues. CDR3 protein: CASSLGQSYDYTF. The CDR3 DNA, read in part, is TGTGCCAGCAGCTTAGGACAGTCCTACGAC. The full variable domain, rest sourced from reference TRBV7-7 and TRBJ1-2, is GAGVSQSPRYKVTKRGQDVTLRCDPISSHATLYWYQQALGQGPEFLTYFNYEAQPDKSGLPSDRFSAERPEGSISTLTIQRTEQRDSAMYRCASSLGQSYDYTFGSGTRLTVV.

Concerning this clone itself: The read ends 3 residues before the CDR3 terminus; that terminus is restored from the germline J gene. The chain recombines TRBV7-9 with TRBJ1-2, with 7 bases lining up with TRBD1. CDR1 and CDR2 from the germline V gene are SEHNR and FQNEAQ (reference sequence). This CDR3 spans 14 amino acids. CDR3 sequence reads: CASSLRQGRDDYTF. The covered CDR3 bases are TGTGCCAGCAGCCTTCGACAGGGTCGGGATGAC.

Remarks on this clone: The CDR3 end lies 3 residues beyond the end of the read and is filled in from the germline J gene. The chain recombines TRBV5-1 with TRBJ1-2; possible D gene TRBD1, 5 bases. Germline V gene sequence: CDR1 SGHRS, CDR2 YFSETQ. The CDR3 loop spans 18 amino acids. CDR3 DNA (partial): TGCGCCAGCAGCTTGGTTGATCGGGGTGGGTTCGGGGGTCACGGC. Protein sequence: CASSLVDRGGFGGHG. The entire CDR3 protein reads CASSLVDRGGFGGHGYTF.

Points on this clone: The observed sequence ends 3 residues before the CDR3 terminus, with the missing tail filled in from the germline J gene. The genes are TRBV4-2 and TRBJ2-1; 8 bases match TRBD1. The length of the CDR3 is 15 residues. V was clipped by 4 bases and J by 5 bases; unmatched bases: 7. Germline CDR1 reads LGHNA; CDR2 reads YNFKEQ. The CDR3 bases that were read are TGTGCCAGCAGCCGCGACAGGGGTACCGACAATGAG. It yields the protein CASSRDRGTDNE. The full CDR3 sequence reads CASSRDRGTDNEQFF.